The 5 T cell receptor beta chains reported below all come from one sample, sequenced in a study of T cells in Graves' hyperthyroidism and ophthalmopathy. RNA transcripts provided the source from which TCR beta CDR3 regions were amplified. The TCR CDR3 first-round RT-PCR relied on the HTBI primer set. TCRdb independently ran MiXCR on the multiplex PCR reads; one entry per CDR3 protein. This table holds just under 750,000 distinct CDR3 sequences, approximately 36% found once. Sample: blood. Receptors originate from a woman aged 40 to 55 with Graves' hyperthyroidism.

Many counts were recorded for this clonotype. The V and J genes are TRBV7-2 and TRBJ2-7, with D hard to call. The V end lost 5 bases, the J end lost 3 bases, and 11 bases lay between the germline ends. The CDR3 loop spans 13 amino acids. From germline, CDR1 is SGHTA and CDR2 FQGNSA. The CDR3 coding sequence is TGTGCCAGCAGCCAGCAGGCAAGCTACGAGCAGTACTTC. As protein: CASSQQASYEQYF.

The chain employs TRBV29-1 and TRBJ1-1, with 7 bases identical to TRBD1. CDR3 length: 12 amino acids. CDR1 is SQVTM, CDR2 ANQGSEA, per germline. The trim removed 7 bases at V and 4 bases at J, leaving 6 bases unmatched. CDR3 coding DNA: TGCAGCGGACAGGGAGTTGGCACTGAAGCTTTCTTT. It translates to CSGQGVGTEAFF.

V usage is TRBV5-1 and J usage is TRBJ2-7; D is unresolved. The J call is in doubt because the DNA end fits TRBJ2-4 better. Germline assignment: CDR1 SGHRS and CDR2 YFSETQ. CDR3 length equals 14 residues. The CDR3: CASSLVTAKDIQYF. CDR3 DNA sequence: TGCGCCAGCAGCTTGGTCACAGCGAAGGACATTCAGTACTTC.

This clonotype was counted ten times or more. V gene TRBV7-9 combines with J gene TRBJ1-3; D is uncertain. The CDR3 has 15 residues. V lost 6 bases to trimming and J lost 4 bases, with 16 bases between them. The germline gives CDR1 SEHNR, CDR2 FQNEAQ (reference sequence). CDR3 residues: CASSFSPAKGNTIYF. In nucleotides, the CDR3 is TGTGCCAGCAGTTTCTCTCCCGCCAAGGGAAACACCATATATTTT. The entire variable domain, with the rest obtained from reference TRBV7-9 and TRBJ1-3, is as follows: DTGVSQNPRHKITKRGQNVTFRCDPISEHNRLYWYRQTLGQGPEFLTYFQNEAQLEKSRLLSDRFSAERPKGSFSTLEIQRTEQGDSAMYLCASSFSPAKGNTIYFGEGSWLTVV.

This clonotype was seen repeatedly, ten times or more. V is TRBV10-2 and J is TRBJ1-1; possibly TRBD1 for D (5 bases). V gave up 6 bases and J gave up 7 bases, with 15 bases separating them. The germline CDR1 and CDR2 sequences are WSHSY and SAAADI. This CDR3 spans 13 amino acids. The CDR3 DNA reads as TGCGCCAGCAGCCTCGAGTGGGACCGTGAAGCTTTCTTT. Translation gives CASSLEWDREAFF.